Below, 17 T cell receptor beta chains from the same sample are listed, as sequenced in a study of T cell clonality in common variable immunodeficiency. Clones were read by immunoSEQ multiplex PCR, and TCRdb kept only the in-frame ones, dropping some. Reported are about 60,000 clones, none seen only once; the ten largest carry more than 1.5%. The sequenced sample consisted of peripheral blood mononuclear cells. The receptors come from a person aged 18 to 70 in good health.

This clone was picked up many times. Its ends do not fully match the called genes, so a read error is possible. The read gets to within 3 residues of the CDR3 end, and the germline J gene fills in the rest. The J gene is TRBJ2-3, the V gene TRBV7-7, with unresolved D. CDR1 SSHAT and CDR2 FNYEAQ come from the germline V gene (reference sequence). The CDR3 totals 14 residues. This CDR3 is CASSLSPYTDTQYF. The CDR3 DNA, read in part, is TGTGCTAGCAGCTTATCTCCCTACACAGATACG. The complete variable domain, with remaining parts taken from reference TRBV7-7 and TRBJ2-3, reads GAGVSQSPRYKVTKRGQDVTLRCDPISSHATLYWYQQALGQGPEFLTYFNYEAQPDKSGLPSDRFSAERPEGSISTLTIQRTEQRDSAMYRCASSLSPYTDTQYFGPGTRLTVL.

This clone has at least ten counts. From the germline J gene comes the end of the CDR3, since the read stops 3 residues before it. The V call is TRBV20-1, the J call TRBJ2-5; D is possibly TRBD2 (6 bases). Germline CDR1 DFQATT, CDR2 SNEGSKA (reference sequence). The CDR3 contains 15 residues. V gave up 0 bases and J gave up 1 base, with 12 bases separating them. The CDR3 sequence is CSARDSEGTQETQYF. The CDR3 DNA, read in part, is TGCAGTGCTAGAGATTCGGAGGGTACCCAAGAGACC.

This clone has at least ten counts. The read halts 3 residues ahead of the CDR3 end, with the missing end drawn from the germline J gene. V gene TRBV2 combines with J gene TRBJ2-2, with TRBD2 identical over 13 bases. Losses at the gene ends were 2 bases for V and 4 bases for J; bases not matched to a gene: 1. The CDR3 is 16 residues long. Germline V lookup: CDR1 SNHLY, CDR2 FYNNEI. CDR3 bases read: TGTGCCAGCAGTGAAACTAGCGGGAGGGCCACCGGGGAG. The encoded protein is CASSETSGRATGE. The whole CDR3 protein is CASSETSGRATGELFF. Looking up the rest from reference TRBV2 and TRBJ2-2 gives the full variable domain: EPEVTQTPSHQVTQMGQEVILRCVPISNHLYFYWYRQILGQKVEFLVSFYNNEISEKSEIFDDQFSVERPDGSNFTLKIRSTKLEDSAMYFCASSETSGRATGELFFGEGSRLTVL.

In this sample, this clone turned up many times. Read coverage stops 3 residues before the CDR3 terminus; the germline J gene supplies the remainder. This chain connects TRBV12-3 or TRBV12-4 to TRBJ2-7; 8 nucleotides align to TRBD1. After removal of 6 bases from V and 0 bases from J, the junction contained 4 bases not matched to a gene. CDR3 length equals 14 residues. CDR3 loop: CASSRTGISYEQYF. The covered CDR3 bases are TGTGCCAGCAGCCGGACAGGGATCTCCTACGAG.

There are many counts of this clone. One junction end does not reproduce the germline sequence, and a read error may be involved. The read gets to within 3 residues of the CDR3 end, and the germline J gene fills in the rest. The chain links TRBV20-1 to TRBJ2-7; D perhaps matches TRBD2 (6 bases). Per the germline V gene, CDR1 is DFQATT and CDR2 is SNEGSKA (reference sequence). The CDR3 totals 15 residues. The CDR3 bases that were read are TGCAGTGCAAGAGAGGTAGCGGCCCTTTCCTACGAG. As protein: CSAREVAALSYE. The entire CDR3 protein is CSAREVAALSYEQYF.

At least ten counts were recorded for this clone. The read falls 3 residues short of the CDR3 end, and the missing part is taken from the germline J gene. The chain is built from TRBV4-2 and TRBJ2-7; 7 bases fit TRBD2. The germline gives CDR1 LGHNA, CDR2 YNFKEQ. Trimming removed 1 base from V and 4 bases from J; junction bases left unmatched: 7. CDR3 size: 15 residues. The covered CDR3 bases are TGTGCCAGCAGCCAAGGTCACGTGGGACTATACGAG. This gives the protein CASSQGHVGLYE. The whole CDR3 is CASSQGHVGLYEQYF.

This clone was counted many times. Read coverage stops 3 residues before the CDR3 terminus; the germline J gene supplies the remainder. The chain employs TRBV20-1 and TRBJ2-3; D unresolved. Germline CDR1 reads DFQATT; CDR2 reads SNEGSKA (reference sequence). The germline V and J ends were trimmed by 0 bases and 6 bases, with 16 bases remaining between them. The CDR3 loop spans 15 amino acids. The covered CDR3 bases are TGCAGTGCTAGAGATTTAGCCTCCCCGTCGGATACG. Translation: CSARDLASPSDT. The full CDR3 reads CSARDLASPSDTQYF.

In its sample, this clone was seen many times. The observed sequence ends 3 residues before the CDR3 terminus, with the missing tail filled in from the germline J gene. The J gene is TRBJ1-2, the V gene TRBV5-4; TRBD1 aligns across 9 bases. The CDR3 spans 15 residues. CDR1 is SGHNT, CDR2 YYREEE, per germline (reference sequence). Germline trimming cut 4 bases from V and 1 base from J; bases unmatched to any gene: 5. CDR3 bases read: TGTGCCAGCAGCAGGGACAGGGCTTTTAACTATGGC. Its protein is CASSRDRAFNYG. The whole CDR3 sequence is CASSRDRAFNYGYTF.

This clone was detected ten times or more. With the read ending 3 residues before the CDR3 end, the germline J gene is used to fill in that end. The chain has TRBV18 and TRBJ2-3, with 8 bases matching TRBD1. V shed 0 bases and J 1 base; nucleotides not matched to a gene: 3. CDR3 length: 16 amino acids. Germline CDR1 and CDR2: KGHSH and LQKENI. CDR3 loop: CASSPPTGGGTDTQYF. Incomplete CDR3 DNA: TGTGCCAGCTCACCACCTACAGGGGGAGGCACAGATACG. The full variable domain, with the rest looked up from reference TRBV18 and TRBJ2-3, is NAGVMQNPRHLVRRRGQEARLRCSPMKGHSHVYWYRQLPEEGLKFMVYLQKENIIDESGMPKERFSAEFPKEGPSILRIQQVVRGDSAAYFCASSPPTGGGTDTQYFGPGTRLTVL.

This clone was observed at least ten times. The CDR3 goes on 3 residues after the read ends, and that part is filled in from the germline J gene. This chain links TRBV18 with TRBJ1-4, with D possibly matching TRBD1 (6 bases). The CDR3 totals 15 residues. Deletions cut 6 bases from V and 6 bases from J, with 17 bases between. In germline, CDR1 is KGHSH, CDR2 LQKENI. The part of the CDR3 DNA that was read is TGTGCCAGCTCCCCCTCGGGGGGCAGGTATGAAAAA. Protein sequence: CASSPSGGRYEK. From start to end, the CDR3 is CASSPSGGRYEKLFF.

This clone has a count of ten or more. The CDR3 end is not reached by the read, which stops 3 residues before it; the germline J gene fills it in. The chain couples TRBV5-1 to TRBJ2-7; TRBD1 agrees at 9 bases. Trimming cost V 5 bases and J 2 bases; bases outside gene matches: 5. In germline, CDR1 is SGHRS, CDR2 YFSETQ. This CDR3 region has 14 residues. The CDR3 bases that were read are TGCGCCAGCAGAATGGACAGGGGAGCCTACGAG. As protein: CASRMDRGAYE. The full CDR3 protein is CASRMDRGAYEQYF.

This clone was seen only a few times. The CDR3 is cut off 3 residues early in the read; its end comes from the germline J gene. The chain uses TRBV20-1 and TRBJ2-7; 9 nucleotides agree with TRBD2. CDR3 length: 14 residues. The germline V gene encodes CDR1 DFQATT and CDR2 SNEGSKA (reference sequence). V shed 6 bases, J shed 0 bases, and the junction held 6 bases outside the gene matches. CDR3 DNA (partial): TGCAGTGCGCCGGGACTAGCTGGCTCCTACGAG. This sequence encodes CSAPGLAGSYE. In full, the CDR3 is CSAPGLAGSYEQYF.

This clone was counted ten times or more. The read falls 3 residues short of the CDR3 end, and the missing part is taken from the germline J gene. V usage is TRBV20-1 and J usage is TRBJ1-5, with D possibly TRBD1 on 6 matching bases. The CDR3 consists of 13 residues. CDR1 is DFQATT and CDR2 is SNEGSKA in the germline V gene (reference sequence). Trimming took 4 bases from V and 3 from J, leaving 10 bases between them. The CDR3 spells CSAIQGVNQPQHF. The sequenced part of the CDR3 DNA is TGCAGTGCTATACAGGGCGTCAATCAGCCC.

Here the CDR3 reads CASSLGSGSRVGELFF. The CDR3 DNA, read in part, is TGTGCCAGCAGCTTAGGATCGGGGAGTCGTGTCGGGGAG. The J gene is TRBJ2-2, the V gene TRBV7-6; maybe TRBD2 (5 bases). The CDR3 goes on 3 residues after the read ends, and that part is filled in from the germline J gene. V gave up 1 base and J gave up 7 bases, with 16 bases separating them. CDR1 is SGHVS and CDR2 is FNYEAQ in the germline V gene. The CDR3 extends over 16 amino acids.

This clone appeared many times. The read stops 3 residues short of the end of the CDR3; the missing end is completed from the germline J gene. The chain links TRBV7-2 to TRBJ1-6; no firm D call. The length of the CDR3 is 14 residues. Germline loops: CDR1 SGHTA, CDR2 FQGNSA. Between the trimmed V and J ends, which lost 5 bases and 6 bases, there was a span of 11 bases. The CDR3 is CASSEGYLNSPLHF. Incomplete CDR3 DNA: TGTGCCAGCAGCGAGGGTTATCTTAATTCACCC.

In this sample, this clone turned up many times. The CDR3 end lies 3 residues beyond the end of the read and is filled in from the germline J gene. This chain connects TRBV20-1 to TRBJ2-7, with 10 bases matching TRBD1. Germline CDR1 DFQATT, CDR2 SNEGSKA (reference sequence). The length of the CDR3 is 15 residues. Trimming at V came to 6 bases and at J to 0 bases, leaving 8 bases not matched to a gene. The CDR3 protein is CSANPGTGVSYEQYF. The DNA read from the CDR3 is TGCAGTGCCAACCCCGGGACAGGGGTCTCCTACGAG.

This clone was counted many times. The CDR3 end is not reached by the read, which stops 3 residues before it; the germline J gene fills it in. The chain carries TRBV28 and TRBJ2-7, with D possibly being TRBD1 (6 bases). The CDR3 runs to 15 residues. Trimming took off 6 bases at V and 2 bases at J, with 17 bases between the two ends. The germline gives CDR1 MDHEN, CDR2 SYDVKM. CDR3 DNA, as far as it was read: TGTGCCAGCAGCCCCCAGGGGTACGAAGCCTACGAG. Its protein product is CASSPQGYEAYE. The whole CDR3 sequence is CASSPQGYEAYEQYF.